What follows are 26 T cell receptor beta chains derived from one specimen sequenced in a study of blood T cell repertoires in COVID-19. TCRdb keeps only in-frame clones here, not all; method: immunoSEQ multiplex PCR. This table has about 170,000 clones, 79% appearing once. Material for sequencing was PBMCs or T cells enriched from blood (not recorded which). These receptors were obtained from a woman between 65 and 79 years old in a cohort exposed to, infected with or recovered from COVID-19 (not recorded which).

The V call is TRBV5-1, the J call TRBJ1-5; 7 bases match TRBD1. This CDR3 comprises 14 residues. Germline assignment: CDR1 SGHRS and CDR2 YFSETQ. V shed 0 bases and J 6 bases; nucleotides not matched to a gene: 3. The CDR3 spells CASSLEGAGQPQHF. CDR3 sequence (DNA): TGCGCCAGCAGCTTGGAGGGGGCAGGTCAGCCCCAGCATTTT. The full variable domain, rest sourced from reference TRBV5-1 and TRBJ1-5, is KAGVTQTPRYLIKTRGQQVTLSCSPISGHRSVSWYQQTPGQGLQFLFEYFSETQRNKGNFPGRFSGRQFSNSRSEMNVSTLELGDSALYLCASSLEGAGQPQHFGDGTRLSIL.

The chain is built from TRBV7-2 and TRBJ1-4, with a weak D call TRBD1 (6 bases). CDR1 SGHTA and CDR2 FQGNSA come from the germline V gene. Trimming left V 2 bases short and J 6 bases short, with 16 bases between. There are 16 residues in the CDR3. CDR3 DNA: TGTGCCAGCAGCTTATTACCCTCTCAGGGGTATGAAAAACTGTTTTTT. Translating it yields CASSLLPSQGYEKLFF.

This chain uses TRBV19 with TRBJ2-7, with 8 bases identical to TRBD1. The V segment lost 5 bases and the J segment 5 bases; nucleotides outside the gene matches: 8. The length of the CDR3 is 14 residues. In germline, CDR1 is LNHDA, CDR2 SQIVND (reference sequence). The CDR3 DNA reads as TGTGCCAGTAGTCCGGACAGGGCTGGGGACGAGCAGTACTTC. Its translation is CASSPDRAGDEQYF. Full variable domain (rest looked up from reference TRBV19 and TRBJ2-7): DGGITQSPKYLFRKEGQNVTLSCEQNLNHDAMYWYRQDPGQGLRLIYYSQIVNDFQKGDIAEGYSVSREKKESFPLTVTSAQKNPTAFYLCASSPDRAGDEQYFGPGTRLTVT.

V usage is TRBV6-5 and J usage is TRBJ2-5, with 8 bases lining up with TRBD1. The CDR3 length is 13 residues. Germline V gives CDR1 MNHEY, CDR2 SVGAGI. V gave up 2 bases and J gave up 9 bases; unmatched junction bases: 5. CDR3 loop: CASSYKDREAQYF. The CDR3 bases are TGTGCCAGCAGTTACAAGGACAGGGAGGCCCAGTACTTC.

V gene TRBV10-2 combines with J gene TRBJ1-1; D is possibly TRBD1 (6 bases). Between the trimmed V and J ends, which lost 6 bases and 1 base, there was a span of 6 bases. The CDR3 is made up of 12 amino acids. The V gene's germline CDR1 is WSHSY and CDR2 SAAADI. The CDR3: CASRGQNTEAFF. CDR3 bases: TGCGCCAGCAGGGGACAGAACACTGAAGCTTTCTTT.

This rearrangement joins TRBV18 to TRBJ2-7, with 8 bases identical to TRBD1. Germline lookup yields CDR1 KGHSH and CDR2 LQKENI. The CDR3 runs to 17 residues. V lost 0 bases, J lost 2 bases, and 9 bases stayed unmatched. The chain's CDR3 is CASSPPVAGGRPYEQYF. The CDR3 nucleotides read TGTGCCAGCTCACCACCGGTGGCAGGGGGCAGACCCTACGAGCAGTACTTC.

The V call is TRBV5-3, the J call TRBJ1-2, with TRBD1 matching over 7 bases. TRBV5-3 is known as an ORF, though its function is uncertain. The V gene end was trimmed by 2 bases and the J gene end by 6 bases; junction bases not matched to a gene: 10. The CDR3 contains 15 residues. CDR3 residues: CARSFEQGIIDGYTF. The DNA for the CDR3 is TGTGCCAGAAGCTTCGAACAGGGGATAATCGATGGCTACACCTTC.

This chain links TRBV19 with TRBJ2-2; a weak D match, TRBD1 (5 bases). Germline assignment: CDR1 LNHDA and CDR2 SQIVND (reference sequence). V lost 3 bases and J lost 3, with 14 bases in between. The CDR3 covers 16 residues. CDR3 bases: TGTGCCAGTAGTATCCAAGGGGCTGTTGACACCGGGGAGCTGTTTTTT. Translating gives CASSIQGAVDTGELFF.

This clone was seen a few times. The V and J genes are TRBV7-3 and TRBJ2-5; 8 positions agree with TRBD1. Germline lookup yields CDR1 SGHTA and CDR2 FQGTGA. Unmatched junction bases numbered 4, after V lost 5 bases and J lost 5 bases. The CDR3 totals 13 residues. The CDR3 DNA follows: TGTGCCAGCAGCCAGTCAGGGGGCGAGACCCAGTACTTC. Amino acids: CASSQSGGETQYF. The entire variable domain, with the rest obtained from reference TRBV7-3 and TRBJ2-5, is as follows: GAGVSQTPSNKVTEKGKYVELRCDPISGHTALYWYRQSLGQGPEFLIYFQGTGAADDSGLPNDRFFAVRPEGSVSTLKIQRTERGDSAVYLCASSQSGGETQYFGPGTRLLVL.

This clone showed up just once. V and J are TRBV6-1 and TRBJ2-3; 11 bases line up with TRBD1. The J segment lost 5 bases and the V segment lost 4 bases, leaving 8 bases of the junction unmatched. Per germline, CDR1 MNHNS and CDR2 SASEGT. The CDR3 is made up of 16 amino acids. CDR3 protein: CASSVFRGQGGDTQYF. DNA of the CDR3: TGTGCCAGCAGTGTCTTTAGGGGACAGGGGGGAGATACGCAGTATTTT.

The chain carries TRBV28 and TRBJ1-3; tentative D call: TRBD1 (6 bases). This CDR3 spans 13 amino acids. Germline V gene data show CDR1 as MDHEN and CDR2 as SYDVKM. Trimming left V 8 bases short and J 2 bases short, with 10 bases between. Written as DNA, the CDR3 is TGTGCCAGCCGATACAGGGCTGGAAACACCATATATTTT. It specifies CASRYRAGNTIYF.

The chain links TRBV5-1 to TRBJ2-7, with D possibly being TRBD2 (6 bases). Germline V gene sequence: CDR1 SGHRS, CDR2 YFSETQ. Trimming removed 4 bases at V and 6 bases at J, with 11 bases between. This CDR3 comprises 12 residues. This chain's CDR3 is CASSPRGSEQYF. CDR3 DNA: TGCGCCAGCAGCCCTCGGGGGTCCGAGCAGTACTTC.

The CDR3 reads CASSPGTGTYEKLFF. DNA for the CDR3: TGTGCCAGCAGTCCCGGGACAGGGACTTATGAAAAACTGTTTTTT. This sequence joins TRBV28 and TRBJ1-4; 9 bases agree with TRBD1. Germline V gene data show CDR1 as MDHEN and CDR2 as SYDVKM. After removal of 5 bases from V and 6 bases from J, the junction contained 7 bases not matched to a gene. The CDR3 has 15 residues.

This sequence joins TRBV5-4 and TRBJ2-7, with 11 bases aligning to TRBD1. V was pared by 4 bases and J by 5 bases, with 11 bases of the junction left unmatched. Germline lookup yields CDR1 SGHNT and CDR2 YYREEE (reference sequence). This CDR3 is 16 amino acids long. The CDR3 region is CASSDRTGGWINEQYF. In nucleotides, the CDR3 is TGTGCCAGCAGCGATCGGACAGGGGGCTGGATTAACGAGCAGTACTTC.

J is TRBJ2-1 and V is TRBV6-5, with 13 bases fitting TRBD2. The CDR3 spans 16 residues. The V segment lost 2 bases and the J segment 8 bases; nucleotides outside the gene matches: 6. Germline-derived CDR1 and CDR2 are MNHEY and SVGAGI. CDR3 protein: CASSYGRGLAGDEQFF. Here the CDR3 DNA reads TGTGCCAGCAGTTACGGACGAGGACTAGCGGGAGATGAGCAGTTCTTC.

The gene calls are TRBV6-6 and TRBJ1-3, with D possibly TRBD1 on 6 matching bases. CDR1 and CDR2 from the germline V gene are MNHNY and SVGAGI (reference sequence). This CDR3 has 16 amino acids. Trimming stripped 4 bases from V and 0 bases from J, with 13 bases between. CDR3 DNA: TGTGCCAGCAGTTCCCCGGGAGGGGGCTCTGGAAACACCATATATTTT. This codes for CASSSPGGGSGNTIYF.

This chain joins TRBV5-4 and TRBJ2-1; D remains unclear. Germline assignment: CDR1 SGHNT and CDR2 YYREEE (reference sequence). V lost 2 bases and J lost 5, with 8 bases in between. The CDR3 has 13 amino acids. The CDR3 spells CASSFLVNNEQFF. CDR3 nucleotides: TGTGCCAGCAGCTTCCTAGTAAACAATGAGCAGTTCTTC.

This sequence joins TRBV12-3 or TRBV12-4 and TRBJ2-3; maybe TRBD2 (6 bases). The CDR3 extends over 11 amino acids. V was pared by 7 bases and J by 8 bases, with 10 bases between. The CDR3 loop is CASTLGGTQYF. The CDR3 coding sequence is TGTGCCAGCACCCTGGGGGGTACGCAGTATTTT.

The V and J genes are TRBV30 and TRBJ2-3; tentative D call: TRBD1 (6 bases). This CDR3 spans 15 amino acids. Germline-derived CDR1 and CDR2 are GTSNPN and SVGIG (reference sequence). Trimming cost V 0 bases and J 4 bases, with 14 bases left between them. As DNA, the CDR3 is TGTGCCTGGAGTGTACTGGGTGGGGGCGCAGATACGCAGTATTTT. Its protein product is CAWSVLGGGADTQYF.

V is TRBV7-2 and J is TRBJ2-1; D is perhaps TRBD2 (5 bases). V was shortened by 1 base and J by 3 bases, with 10 bases between the two germline ends. CDR1 and CDR2 (germline): SGHTA, FQGNSA. The CDR3 consists of 15 residues. The CDR3 DNA is TGTGCCAGCAGCTTAGTACTAGGGAACTACAATGAGCAGTTCTTC. It specifies CASSLVLGNYNEQFF.

This chain links TRBV28 with TRBJ2-7; no clear D. Germline values: CDR1 MDHEN, CDR2 SYDVKM. There are 11 residues in the CDR3. The V end lost 1 base, the J end lost 7 bases, and 5 bases lay between the germline ends. The CDR3 protein is CASSLLREQYF. The CDR3 bases are TGTGCCAGCAGTTTATTGCGGGAGCAGTACTTC.

The rearrangement uses TRBV7-9 and TRBJ2-1, with D hard to call. The germline V and J ends were trimmed by 2 bases and 9 bases, with 8 bases remaining between them. The CDR3 has 12 amino acids. In germline, CDR1 is SEHNR, CDR2 FQNEAQ (reference sequence). The CDR3, as DNA: TGTGCCAGCAGCTTAAAACTACCTGAGCAGTTCTTC. As protein: CASSLKLPEQFF.

The chain has TRBV18 and TRBJ1-2; the match to TRBD1 covers 7 bases. J gave up 8 bases and V 4 bases, and 4 bases lay outside the gene matches. CDR1 KGHSH and CDR2 LQKENI come from the germline V gene. The CDR3 loop spans 12 amino acids. In DNA form, the CDR3 reads TGTGCCAGCTCACTTTTAGGGGGCGGCTACACCTTC. Its protein is CASSLLGGGYTF.

This chain uses TRBV5-8 with TRBJ2-5; TRBD1 agrees at 10 bases. Germline V gene data show CDR1 as SGHTS and CDR2 as YDEGEE. V dropped 1 base and J dropped 0; count of bases not matched to a gene: 3. The length of the CDR3 is 16 residues. This chain's CDR3 is CASSLRGQGYQETQYF. CDR3 DNA sequence: TGTGCCAGCAGCTTGAGGGGACAGGGGTACCAAGAGACCCAGTACTTC.

J is TRBJ2-3 and V is TRBV2, with D perhaps TRBD1 (5 bases). The V gene's germline CDR1 is SNHLY and CDR2 FYNNEI. Trimming removed 5 bases from V and 4 bases from J, with 7 bases in between. The CDR3 contains 12 residues. CDR3 protein: CASSPRADTQYF. The CDR3 DNA is TGTGCCAGCAGTCCCAGGGCAGATACGCAGTATTTT.

The chain links TRBV11-3 to TRBJ2-1, with D possibly TRBD1 on 6 matching bases. CDR1 and CDR2 (germline): SGHNT, YENEEA. The CDR3 contains 14 residues. V was cut by 2 bases and J by 5 bases, with 10 bases left in between. DNA for the CDR3: TGTGCCAGCAGCTTATTCAGACAGGACAATGAGCAGTTCTTC. It specifies CASSLFRQDNEQFF.